This T cell receptor (beta chain) was sequenced during a study of blood T cell repertoires in COVID-19. At the level of the study: Sources were T cells, B-cell-depleted T cells, or PBMCs; the material itself was cDNA or gDNA.

Clones were read by immunoSEQ multiplex PCR, and TCRdb kept only the in-frame ones, dropping some. The data hold approximately 160,000 clones, with around 84% observed a single time. Enrolment of Seattle patients took place during active infection, and they were followed longitudinally. This clone was picked up one time. The receptor was derived from a man aged 55 to 70 with COVID-19, enrolled during active disease. The source material was peripheral blood.

The CDR3 loop reads CASSSPPGQVGIQTYEQYF. In nucleotides, the CDR3 is TGTGCCAGCAGTTCCCCACCGGGACAGGTAGGGATACAAACCTACGAGCAGTACTTC. The chain carries TRBV27 and TRBJ2-7; 8 bases are a match to TRBD1. This CDR3 has 19 residues. Germline loops: CDR1 MNHEY, CDR2 SMNVEV (reference sequence). The V segment lost 4 bases and the J segment 2 bases; nucleotides outside the gene matches: 19.